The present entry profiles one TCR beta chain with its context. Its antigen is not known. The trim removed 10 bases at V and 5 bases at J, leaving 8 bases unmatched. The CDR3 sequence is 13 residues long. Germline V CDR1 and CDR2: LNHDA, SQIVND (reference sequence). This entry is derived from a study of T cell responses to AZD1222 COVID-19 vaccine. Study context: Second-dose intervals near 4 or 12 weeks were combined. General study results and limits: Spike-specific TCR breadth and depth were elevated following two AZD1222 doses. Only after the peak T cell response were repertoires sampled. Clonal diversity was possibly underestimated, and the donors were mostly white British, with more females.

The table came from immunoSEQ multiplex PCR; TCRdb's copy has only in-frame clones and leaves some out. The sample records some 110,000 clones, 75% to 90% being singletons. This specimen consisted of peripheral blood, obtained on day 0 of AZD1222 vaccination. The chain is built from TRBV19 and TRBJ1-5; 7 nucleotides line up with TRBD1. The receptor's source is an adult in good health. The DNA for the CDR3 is TGTGCCACCACCGACAGGGCGGATCAGCCCCAGCATTTT. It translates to CATTDRADQPQHF.